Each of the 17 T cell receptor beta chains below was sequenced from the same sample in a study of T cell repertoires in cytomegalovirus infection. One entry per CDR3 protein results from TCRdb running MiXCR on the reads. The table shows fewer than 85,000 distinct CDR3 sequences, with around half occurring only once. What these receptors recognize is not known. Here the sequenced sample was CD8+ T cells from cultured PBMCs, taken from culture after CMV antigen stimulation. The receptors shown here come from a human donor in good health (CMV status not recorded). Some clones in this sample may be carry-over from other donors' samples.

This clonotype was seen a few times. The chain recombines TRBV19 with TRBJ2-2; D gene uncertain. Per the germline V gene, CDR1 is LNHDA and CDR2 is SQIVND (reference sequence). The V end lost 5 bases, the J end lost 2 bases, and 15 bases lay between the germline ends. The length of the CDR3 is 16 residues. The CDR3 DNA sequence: TGTGCCAGTAGTGGCCCCAGACTTATTAACACCGGGGAGCTGTTTTTT. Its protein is CASSGPRLINTGELFF. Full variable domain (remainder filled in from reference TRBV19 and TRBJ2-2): DGGITQSPKYLFRKEGQNVTLSCEQNLNHDAMYWYRQDPGQGLRLIYYSQIVNDFQKGDIAEGYSVSREKKESFPLTVTSAQKNPTAFYLCASSGPRLINTGELFFGEGSRLTVL.

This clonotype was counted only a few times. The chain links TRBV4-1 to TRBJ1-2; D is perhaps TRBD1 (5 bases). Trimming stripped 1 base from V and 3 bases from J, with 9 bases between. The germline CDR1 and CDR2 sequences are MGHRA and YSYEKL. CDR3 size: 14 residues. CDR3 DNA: TGCGCCAGCAGCCAAGGCAGGGCGGACTATGGCTACACCTTC. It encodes CASSQGRADYGYTF.

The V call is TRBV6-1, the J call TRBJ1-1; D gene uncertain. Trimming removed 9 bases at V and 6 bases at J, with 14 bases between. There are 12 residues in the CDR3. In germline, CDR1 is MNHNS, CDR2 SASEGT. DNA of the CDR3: TGTGCCAGACAGTCAAGGTGGGCTGAAGCTTTCTTT. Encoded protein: CARQSRWAEAFF.

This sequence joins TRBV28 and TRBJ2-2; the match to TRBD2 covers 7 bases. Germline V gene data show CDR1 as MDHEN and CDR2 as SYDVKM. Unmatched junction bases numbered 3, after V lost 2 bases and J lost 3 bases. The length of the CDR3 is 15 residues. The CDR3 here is CASSLRGVYTGELFF. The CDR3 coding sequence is TGTGCCAGCAGTTTACGGGGGGTGTACACCGGGGAGCTGTTTTTT.

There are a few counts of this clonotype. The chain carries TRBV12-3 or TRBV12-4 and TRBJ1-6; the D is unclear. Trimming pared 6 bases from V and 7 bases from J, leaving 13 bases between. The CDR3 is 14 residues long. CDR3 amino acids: CASSYIYKNSPLHF. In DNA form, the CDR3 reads TGTGCCAGCAGCTACATCTATAAAAATTCACCCCTCCACTTT.

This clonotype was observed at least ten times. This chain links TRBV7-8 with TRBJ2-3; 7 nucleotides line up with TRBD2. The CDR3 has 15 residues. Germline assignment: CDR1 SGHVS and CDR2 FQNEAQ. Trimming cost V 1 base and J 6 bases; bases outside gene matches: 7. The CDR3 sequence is CASSLVGGEGDTQYF. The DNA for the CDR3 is TGTGCCAGCAGCTTAGTGGGGGGGGAAGGGGATACGCAGTATTTT. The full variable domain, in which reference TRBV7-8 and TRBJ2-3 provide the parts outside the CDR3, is GAGVSQSPRYKVAKRGQDVALRCDPISGHVSLFWYQQALGQGPEFLTYFQNEAQLDKSGLPSDRFFAERPEGSVSTLKIQRTQQEDSAVYLCASSLVGGEGDTQYFGPGTRLTVL.

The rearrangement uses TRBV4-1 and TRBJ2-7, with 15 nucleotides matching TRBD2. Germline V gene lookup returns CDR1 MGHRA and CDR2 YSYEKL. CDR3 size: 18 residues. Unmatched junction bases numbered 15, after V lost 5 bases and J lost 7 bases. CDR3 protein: CASSYSWTSGRVGSEQYF. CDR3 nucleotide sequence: TGCGCCAGCAGCTACTCATGGACTAGCGGGAGGGTTGGGAGTGAGCAGTACTTC.

CDR3 in DNA: TGTGCCAGCAGTGCGGCCACTGAAGCTTTCTTT. Translating it yields CASSAATEAFF. The chain uses TRBV6-8 and TRBJ1-1; unclear D gene. CDR1 and CDR2 from the germline V gene are MNHGY and SAAAGT. CDR3 length equals 11 residues. Trimming removed 5 bases from V and 4 bases from J, with 5 bases in between.

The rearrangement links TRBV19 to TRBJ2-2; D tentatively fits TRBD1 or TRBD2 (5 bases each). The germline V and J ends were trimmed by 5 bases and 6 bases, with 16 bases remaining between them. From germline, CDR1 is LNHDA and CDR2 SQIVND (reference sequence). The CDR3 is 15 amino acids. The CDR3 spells CASSRGGLDSGELFF. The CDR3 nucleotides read TGTGCCAGTAGTCGGGGCGGCCTGGATTCCGGGGAGCTGTTTTTT.

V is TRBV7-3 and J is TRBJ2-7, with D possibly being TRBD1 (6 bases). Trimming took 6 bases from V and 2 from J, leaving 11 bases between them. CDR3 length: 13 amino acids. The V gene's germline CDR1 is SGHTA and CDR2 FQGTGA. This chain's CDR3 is CASSSTGTYEQYF. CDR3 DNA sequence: TGTGCCAGCAGTTCCACAGGGACCTACGAGCAGTACTTC.

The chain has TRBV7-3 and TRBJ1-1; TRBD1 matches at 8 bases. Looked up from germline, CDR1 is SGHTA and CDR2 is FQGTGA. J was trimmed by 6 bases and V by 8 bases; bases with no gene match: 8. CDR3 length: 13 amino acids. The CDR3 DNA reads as TGTGCCAGCGGCCCGGCAGGGGGCTCTGAAGCTTTCTTT. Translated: CASGPAGGSEAFF.

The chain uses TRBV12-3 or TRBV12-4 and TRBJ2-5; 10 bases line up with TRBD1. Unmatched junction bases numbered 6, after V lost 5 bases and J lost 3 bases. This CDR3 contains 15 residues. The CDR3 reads CASSITGTGEETQYF. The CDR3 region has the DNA TGTGCCAGCAGTATCACCGGGACAGGGGAAGAGACCCAGTACTTC.

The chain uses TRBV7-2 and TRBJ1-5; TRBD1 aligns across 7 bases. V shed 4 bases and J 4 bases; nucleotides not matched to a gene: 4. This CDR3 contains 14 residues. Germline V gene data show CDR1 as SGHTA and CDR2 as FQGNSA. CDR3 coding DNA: TGTGCCAGCAGCTATGAGACAGGGAATCAGCCCCAGCATTTT. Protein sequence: CASSYETGNQPQHF.

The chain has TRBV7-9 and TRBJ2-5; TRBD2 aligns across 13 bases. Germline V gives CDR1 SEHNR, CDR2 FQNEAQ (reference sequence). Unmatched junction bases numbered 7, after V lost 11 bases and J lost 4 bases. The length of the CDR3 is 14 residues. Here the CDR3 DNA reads TGTGCCGGGGGACTAGCGGGATTCCCAGAGACCCAGTACTTC. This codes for CAGGLAGFPETQYF.

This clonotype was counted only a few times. The CDR3 DNA sequence: TGCGCCAGCAGCCGTTGGACAGGGCGCGCGGGATCCTACGAGCAGTACTTC. Amino acid sequence: CASSRWTGRAGSYEQYF. J is TRBJ2-7 and V is TRBV10-1; the match to TRBD1 covers 8 bases. Losses at the gene ends were 6 bases for V and 1 base for J; bases not matched to a gene: 14. Germline V gene lookup returns CDR1 WNHNN and CDR2 SYGVQD (reference sequence). CDR3 length: 17 amino acids.

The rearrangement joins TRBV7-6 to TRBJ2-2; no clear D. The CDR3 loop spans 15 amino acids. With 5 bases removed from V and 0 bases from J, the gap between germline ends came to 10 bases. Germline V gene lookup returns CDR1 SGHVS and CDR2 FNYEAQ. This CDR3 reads CASSTARANTGELFF. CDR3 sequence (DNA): TGTGCCAGCAGCACCGCTAGGGCGAACACCGGGGAGCTGTTTTTT. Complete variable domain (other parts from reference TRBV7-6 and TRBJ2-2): GAGVSQSPRYKVTKRGQDVALRCDPISGHVSLYWYRQALGQGPEFLTYFNYEAQQDKSGLPNDRFSAERPEGSISTLTIQRTEQRDSAMYRCASSTARANTGELFFGEGSRLTVL.

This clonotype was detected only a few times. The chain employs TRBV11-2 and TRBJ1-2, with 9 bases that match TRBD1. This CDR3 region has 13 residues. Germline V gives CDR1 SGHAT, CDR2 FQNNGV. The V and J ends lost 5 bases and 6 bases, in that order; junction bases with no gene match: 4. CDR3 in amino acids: CASSPRTGDGYTF. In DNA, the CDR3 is TGTGCCAGCAGCCCGAGGACAGGGGATGGCTACACCTTC. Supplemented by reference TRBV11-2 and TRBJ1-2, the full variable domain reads EAGVAQSPRYKIIEKRQSVAFWCNPISGHATLYWYQQILGQGPKLLIQFQNNGVVDDSQLPKDRFSAERLKGVDSTLKIQPAKLEDSAVYLCASSPRTGDGYTFGSGTRLTVV.